The 13 T cell receptor beta chains presented below share a single source sample, sequenced in a study of vaccination effects on CD4 cells after COVID-19 (dated by TCRdb to between 2021 and 2023). The ViraFEST assay stimulated PBMC with viral peptide pools and then used TCR sequencing to identify antigen-specific CD4+ T cell clonotypes by expansion. After less than 13 days of culture, CD4+ T cells were isolated with the EasySep CD4+ T cell isolation kit. Each participant got two doses of an mRNA SARS-CoV-2 vaccine, either BNT162b2 or mRNA-1273. These receptors are not linked to any known antigen. The library was produced with the immunoSEQ multiplex PCR assay. The clones in this table, taken by TCRdb from immuneACCESS, are in-frame only. Not every clone is retained; where verified, under half of the shortfall comes from an unresolved V gene, and the cause of the rest is unknown. This sample holds 25,000 to 30,000 clones; roughly 77% were observed only once. Roughly 15% of the sample lies in the top ten.

The sequenced sample was CD4+ T cells from PBMCs cultured with HCoV-229E spike peptides, obtained after COVID-19 vaccination. The sample's cell subset or site, from its label and the paper: HCoV-229E spike overlapping peptide pool stimulation. The receptors originated from a human donor who received a COVID-19 vaccine.

This sequence joins TRBV6-5 and TRBJ1-4; D remains ambiguous. The germline V gene has CDR1 MNHEY and CDR2 SVGAGI. The CDR3 has 12 amino acids. The V gene lost 7 bases and the J gene lost 7 bases, with 10 bases spanning the gap. CDR3 in DNA: TGTGCCAGCACTCGTAGAGGTGAAAAACTGTTTTTT. As protein: CASTRRGEKLFF.

The CDR3 sequence: CASRTGFAGELFF. The DNA for the CDR3 is TGTGCCAGCAGGACAGGGTTTGCCGGGGAGCTGTTTTTT. The rearrangement uses TRBV2 and TRBJ2-2, with 7 bases that match TRBD1. Per germline, CDR1 SNHLY and CDR2 FYNNEI. With V trimmed by 6 bases and J by 6 bases, 4 bases remained unmatched. The CDR3 totals 13 residues. Full variable domain (remainder filled in from reference TRBV2 and TRBJ2-2): EPEVTQTPSHQVTQMGQEVILRCVPISNHLYFYWYRQILGQKVEFLVSFYNNEISEKSEIFDDQFSVERPDGSNFTLKIRSTKLEDSAMYFCASRTGFAGELFFGEGSRLTVL.

The chain uses TRBV5-6 and TRBJ2-7; tentatively, D is TRBD2 (7 bases). The CDR3 runs to 14 residues. The V end was cut by 4 bases, the J end by 7 bases, with 18 bases between. Germline V gene sequence: CDR1 SGHDT, CDR2 YYEEEE. The CDR3 bases are TGTGCCAGCAGCCCCCGGGGGGCCCGGAGGGAGCAGTACTTC. This encodes CASSPRGARREQYF.

The V and J genes are TRBV15 and TRBJ2-6; 7 bases map to TRBD1. This CDR3 comprises 15 residues. V gave up 10 bases and J gave up 0 bases; unmatched junction bases: 6. Germline V gene sequence: CDR1 LNHNV, CDR2 YYDKDF (reference sequence). The CDR3 loop reads CASRDSLSGANVLTF. The CDR3 DNA reads TGTGCCAGCCGGGACAGCCTCTCTGGGGCCAACGTCCTGACTTTC.

Only a few counts were recorded for this clone. The chain is built from TRBV6-2 or TRBV6-3 and TRBJ1-4; possible D gene TRBD1, 5 bases. This CDR3 is 15 amino acids long. CDR1 and CDR2 (germline): MNHEY, SVGEGT. The V end was cut by 6 bases, the J end by 6 bases, with 17 bases between. In DNA form, the CDR3 reads TGTGCCAGCAGCCGACCAGGGACTTGGGATGAAAAACTGTTTTTT. It is translated as CASSRPGTWDEKLFF.

The chain has TRBV27 and TRBJ1-5, with D uncertain. V was shortened by 4 bases and J by 3 bases, with 13 bases between the two germline ends. Germline lookup yields CDR1 MNHEY and CDR2 SMNVEV (reference sequence). CDR3 size: 15 residues. CDR3 bases: TGTGCCAGCAGTTCCCTGCCCCTTGTCAATCAGCCCCAGCATTTT. Residues: CASSSLPLVNQPQHF.

This chain links TRBV10-3 with TRBJ1-1; no reliable D call. V was shortened by 6 bases and J by 5 bases, with 16 bases between the two germline ends. Germline-derived CDR1 and CDR2 are ENHRY and SYGVKD. This CDR3 contains 14 residues. CDR3 region: CAISLDALSTEAFF. DNA for the CDR3: TGTGCCATCAGCTTGGACGCCCTGAGTACTGAAGCTTTCTTT.

The V gene is TRBV11-2, the J gene TRBJ1-1; D is unclear. The CDR3 extends over 15 amino acids. Trimming removed 5 bases from V and 1 base from J, with 14 bases in between. Germline V gene sequence: CDR1 SGHAT, CDR2 FQNNGV. The CDR3 DNA reads as TGTGCCAGCAGCGCCAACCCCTACGGGAACACTGAAGCTTTCTTT. It translates to CASSANPYGNTEAFF.

This sequence joins TRBV5-6 and TRBJ2-6; no reliable D call. The ends were cut back, 0 bases at V and 4 bases at J, with 8 bases in the middle. CDR3 size: 15 residues. CDR1 is SGHDT and CDR2 is YYEEEE in the germline V gene. This CDR3 is CASSLAGPGANVLTF. The CDR3 DNA follows: TGTGCCAGCAGCTTGGCGGGTCCAGGGGCCAACGTCCTGACTTTC.

This clone was observed a few times. The gene calls are TRBV6-5 and TRBJ1-1; weak D call: TRBD1 (6 bases). The CDR3 extends over 13 amino acids. Between the trimmed V and J ends, which lost 5 bases and 6 bases, there was a span of 13 bases. From germline, CDR1 is MNHEY and CDR2 SVGAGI. The CDR3 bases are TGTGCCAGCAGTCCATCAGGGGTCGCTGAAGCTTTCTTT. It yields the protein CASSPSGVAEAFF.

The chain employs TRBV6-4 and TRBJ2-2; 10 nucleotides align to TRBD2. Germline CDR1 MRHNA, CDR2 SNTAGT. The ends lost 5 bases at V and 3 bases at J; junction bases unmatched: 6. This CDR3 is built from 16 residues. CDR3 bases: TGTGCCAGCAGTCAAGCGGGAGGGCCGGACACCGGGGAGCTGTTTTTT. Translated, it gives CASSQAGGPDTGELFF.

The chain has TRBV18 and TRBJ1-1; D is unresolved. Looked up from germline, CDR1 is KGHSH and CDR2 is LQKENI. Trimming pared 1 base from V and 5 bases from J, leaving 8 bases between. The CDR3 spans 13 residues. This chain's CDR3 is CASSPLSGTEAFF. The CDR3 region has the DNA TGTGCCAGCTCACCACTCTCTGGGACTGAAGCTTTCTTT.

Only a few counts were recorded for this clone. The rearrangement uses TRBV2 and TRBJ2-7; D unclear. Between the trimmed V and J ends, which lost 7 bases and 4 bases, there was a span of 17 bases. The CDR3 has 14 amino acids. Germline CDR1 reads SNHLY; CDR2 reads FYNNEI. The chain's CDR3 is CASNSRSGAYEQYF. The CDR3 DNA is TGTGCCAGCAACTCCCGGAGTGGCGCTTACGAGCAGTACTTC.